This TCR beta chain was found in a study of shared clonotypes between healthy human individuals. Assay used: immunoSEQ multiplex PCR; TCRdb lists only in-frame clones, some missing. The profile shows about 2.1 million clones, around 93% of them singletons. CD45RO-negative cells were positively selected for CCR7, leaving out terminally differentiated effector memory CD45RA+ cells. Donors, healthy HIV-negative adults, lacked recent acute infections or vaccinations. Study results and caveats: Larger richness was generally estimated for naive than memory subsets. Clonotypes shared by all four sorted-subset donors had higher generation probabilities than non-shared clonotypes.

Germline loops: CDR1 SGHVS, CDR2 FQNEAQ. This CDR3 comprises 17 residues. The V end lost 2 bases, the J end lost 6 bases, and 20 bases lay between the germline ends. Regarding this clone: The antigen remains unidentified.

The chain uses TRBV7-8 and TRBJ1-5, with D unclear. The sequence came from a man between 18 and 29 years old in good health. Some clones in this sample may be carry-over from other donors' samples. Sequencing was performed on naive CD8+ T cells from PBMCs. CDR3 residues: CASSLPGVSAISQPQHF. CDR3 sequence (DNA): TGTGCCAGCAGCTTACCCGGGGTGTCAGCGATAAGTCAGCCCCAGCATTTT.